This entry describes one T cell receptor beta chain. Its specific antigen is unknown. Base-call qualities are not available, and no considerably larger clone is one nucleotide away. Clipping removes 1 base from V and 1 base from J, with 5 as the unmatched junction base count. As encoded in the germline V gene, CDR1 is SGDLS while CDR2 is YYNGEE. The CDR3, cysteine through phenylalanine, is 15 amino acids long. Here the CDR3 DNA is all that survives: 45 bases in frame from base 1. The sample's time point label, in plain terms: blood sample drawn before combined kidney and bone marrow transplant. Thawed PBMCs were FACS-sorted into unstimulated Tregs (CD4+CD25+CD127-), CD4+ non-Tregs (CD4+CD25-), CD4 cells and CD8 cells. The patients were a few recipients of combined kidney and bone marrow transplants from the ITN036ST trial, and samples were available only for these trial subjects. Healthy control blood was processed to PBMCs with a Ficoll density gradient and then cryopreserved, whereas patient PBMCs were collected both before and after transplant.

This record comes from a study of Tregs in tolerant kidney transplant recipients (dated by TCRdb to between 2018 and 2021). Describing the broader study: The transplants used related donors with nonmyeloablative bone marrow transplantation, and mixed chimerism in the human trials was transient. The study used TCRbeta sequencing to identify donor-specific regulatory T cells before combined kidney and bone marrow transplantation, then tracked those cells after transplant.

General conclusions and limits of the study: Because only a small number of patients were included, the study had limitations, and the results will need to be validated in larger populations as well as under other immunosuppression protocols. Expanding Tregs with activated donor B cells appeared to identify the most biologically relevant and donor-specific TCRbeta repertoire. Donor-specific Treg expansion exceeded global Treg expansion in tolerant patients, suggesting antigen-driven rather than nonspecific expansion. PCR primers changed over time for some patients, so nucleotide-level comparison across those patients' samples was not possible. Although technical replication error seemed to be minimal, the question of biological reproducibility was not addressed directly.

For TCRbeta CDR3 sequencing, genomic DNA from the sorted cells was extracted using the QIAGEN DNeasy Blood and Tissue Kit. Through immunoSEQ, high-throughput TCRbeta CDR3 sequencing was done commercially, including PCR amplification with internal controls and bias correction. Turning to the authors' computational methods: Unique productive TCRbeta sequences were defined by CDR3 nucleotide sequence where primers matched, otherwise by CDR3 amino acid sequence with Vbeta and Jbeta genes. As a correction for sorting error, sequences shared between sorted populations at a frequency ratio of 2:1 or less were discarded, and the remaining shared sequences were assigned to the higher population. A sequence was defined as donor-reactive if the sequence was expanded at least 5-fold in CFSE-low cells compared with unstimulated cells and had a frequency of at least 0.01% in CFSE-low cells. Repertoire divergence was quantified by Jensen-Shannon divergence calculated from the top 100 TCRbeta sequences ranked by frequency. For samples with multiple sequencing runs, sorting error was corrected in each run separately before the runs were combined. This immuneACCESS table, as held by TCRdb, lists in-frame sequences with V and J called but not all clones. Of the missing ones, under half trace to an unresolved V gene in checked studies; the others have no known cause. The DNA gave D and trimming, while V, J and clone size come from that table. In all, the sample holds tens of thousands of clones, and 85% to 90% of those were seen once. In total, the top ten clones hold approximately 0.36% of the sample.

The V and J genes are TRBV9 and TRBJ2-7; 7 central nucleotides agree with TRBD1. This clonotype was obtained from a human donor who received a combined kidney and bone marrow transplant. The sequencing used CD4+ T cells from blood, collected before the transplant. The CDR3 region has the sequence CASSVQTGSSYEQYF. At the DNA level, the sequence is TGTGCCAGCAGCGTACAGACAGGGTCATCCTACGAGCAGTACTTC. This CDR3, with the reference TRBV9 and TRBJ2-7 proteins standing in past its ends, gives the full variable domain DSGVTQTPKHLITATGQRVTLRCSPRSGDLSVYWYQQSLDQGLQFLIQYYNGEERAKGNILERFSAQQFPDLHSELNLSSLELGDSALYFCASSVQTGSSYEQYFGPGTRLTVT.